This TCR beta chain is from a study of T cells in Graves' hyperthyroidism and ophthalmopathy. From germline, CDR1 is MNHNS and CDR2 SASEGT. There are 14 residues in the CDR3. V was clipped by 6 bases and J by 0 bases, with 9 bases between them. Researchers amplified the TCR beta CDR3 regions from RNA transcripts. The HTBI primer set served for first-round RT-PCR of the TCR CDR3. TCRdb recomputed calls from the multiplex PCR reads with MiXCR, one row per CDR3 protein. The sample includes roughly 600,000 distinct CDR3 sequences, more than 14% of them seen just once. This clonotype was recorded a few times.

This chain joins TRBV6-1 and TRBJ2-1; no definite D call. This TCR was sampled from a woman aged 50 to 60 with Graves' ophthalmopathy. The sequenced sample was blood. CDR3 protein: CASRDQSSYNEQFF. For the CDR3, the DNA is TGTGCCAGCAGGGATCAAAGCTCCTACAATGAGCAGTTCTTC.